Below are 7 T cell receptor beta chains sequenced from a single sample in a study of blood T cell repertoires in COVID-19. Libraries were prepared by immunoSEQ multiplex PCR; TCRdb keeps only in-frame clonotypes and omits some of them. The sample comprises about 120,000 clones, approximately 89% of which are singletons, and approximately 5% rests with the top ten. Material for sequencing was peripheral blood. The receptors here all came from a woman aged 55-70 years with COVID-19, enrolled during active disease.

The chain combines TRBV3-1 (or the pseudogene TRBV3-2) with TRBJ2-1; TRBD2 matches at 10 bases. Germline V lookup: CDR1 LGHDT, CDR2 YNNKEL (reference sequence). The length of the CDR3 is 17 residues. The J segment lost 3 bases and the V segment lost 0 bases, leaving 5 bases of the junction unmatched. The CDR3 region is CASSQDGSSGGYNEQFF. Here the CDR3 DNA reads TGTGCCAGCAGCCAAGATGGCTCTAGCGGGGGCTACAATGAGCAGTTCTTC.

This chain joins TRBV7-2 and TRBJ2-3; the match to TRBD2 covers 12 bases. This CDR3 spans 19 amino acids. After removal of 3 bases from V and 2 bases from J, the junction contained 12 bases not matched to a gene. CDR1 and CDR2 from the germline V gene are SGHTA and FQGNSA. CDR3 in DNA: TGTGCCAGCAGCTTTAGGAGGAAGACTAGCGGGGGCCACACAGATACGCAGTATTTT. Translation gives CASSFRRKTSGGHTDTQYF. The complete variable domain, with remaining parts taken from reference TRBV7-2 and TRBJ2-3, reads GAGVSQSPSNKVTEKGKDVELRCDPISGHTALYWYRQSLGQGLEFLIYFQGNSAPDKSGLPSDRFSAERTGGSVSTLTIQRTQQEDSAVYLCASSFRRKTSGGHTDTQYFGPGTRLTVL.

This clone was observed a handful of times. In DNA form, the CDR3 reads TGTGCCACCAGTGATCCGAACAGAGCTAACTATGGCTACACCTTC. Amino acids: CATSDPNRANYGYTF. The rearrangement uses TRBV24-1 and TRBJ1-2; unclear D gene. The CDR3 contains 15 residues. Trimming left V 3 bases short and J 0 bases short, with 10 bases between. Germline V gene sequence: CDR1 KGHDR, CDR2 SFDVKD.

This chain uses TRBV13 with TRBJ1-1, with 10 bases aligning to TRBD1. J was trimmed by 8 bases and V by 6 bases; bases with no gene match: 9. This CDR3 spans 14 amino acids. Germline values: CDR1 PRHDT, CDR2 FYEKMQ (reference sequence). CDR3 DNA: TGTGCCAGCAGGTTTGGGACAGGGGTTGCCGAAGCTTTCTTT. Translated, it gives CASRFGTGVAEAFF. Full variable domain (remainder filled in from reference TRBV13 and TRBJ1-1): AAGVIQSPRHLIKEKRETATLKCYPIPRHDTVYWYQQGPGQDPQFLISFYEKMQSDKGSIPDRFSAQQFSDYHSELNMSSLELGDSALYFCASRFGTGVAEAFFGQGTRLTVV.

This clone showed up just once. CDR3 coding DNA: TGTGCCAGCTCACCCTGGACAGAAATGAACACTGAAGCTTTCTTT. It yields the protein CASSPWTEMNTEAFF. The chain joins TRBV18 to TRBJ1-1, with D possibly TRBD1 on 6 matching bases. Trimming stripped 3 bases from V and 0 bases from J, with 11 bases between. Germline lookup yields CDR1 KGHSH and CDR2 LQKENI. CDR3 length: 15 residues.

This clone came up once. This rearrangement joins TRBV10-3 to TRBJ1-1, with TRBD1 matching over 9 bases. The CDR3 is made up of 13 amino acids. The V segment lost 5 bases and the J segment 6 bases; nucleotides outside the gene matches: 4. Germline CDR1 ENHRY, CDR2 SYGVKD. CDR3 DNA sequence: TGTGCCATCAGTCGACAGGGGGACGCTGAAGCTTTCTTT. Translation gives CAISRQGDAEAFF.

The CDR3 loop is CASSEGGAVLQPQHF. The CDR3 DNA sequence: TGTGCCAGCAGTGAAGGTGGGGCAGTATTGCAGCCCCAGCATTTT. This chain links TRBV2 with TRBJ1-5, with D possibly being TRBD1 (5 bases). This CDR3 contains 15 residues. CDR1 is SNHLY, CDR2 FYNNEI, per germline. The germline V and J ends were trimmed by 1 base and 7 bases, with 14 bases remaining between them. Variable domain in full (rest from reference TRBV2 and TRBJ1-5): EPEVTQTPSHQVTQMGQEVILRCVPISNHLYFYWYRQILGQKVEFLVSFYNNEISEKSEIFDDQFSVERPDGSNFTLKIRSTKLEDSAMYFCASSEGGAVLQPQHFGDGTRLSIL.